The 17 T cell receptor beta chains below come from one sample, sequenced in a study of blood T cell repertoires in COVID-19. TCRdb's copy holds only in-frame clones and misses some; the assay was immunoSEQ multiplex PCR. Seen here are about 88,000 clones, 80% to 90% observed once, and the top ten hold more than 9.5%. The sample consisted of peripheral blood. The receptors were gathered from a man older than 75 with acute or convalescent COVID-19.

The chain uses TRBV4-3 and TRBJ2-3; D possibly corresponds to TRBD1 (5 bases). With 0 bases removed from V and 0 bases from J, the gap between germline ends came to 13 bases. The CDR3 sequence is 17 residues long. Germline-derived CDR1 and CDR2 are LGHNA and YSLEER. CDR3 DNA: TGCGCCAGCAGCCAAGATTGGGGCCGAGGAAGCACAGATACGCAGTATTTT. As protein: CASSQDWGRGSTDTQYF.

The chain links TRBV7-2 to TRBJ1-3; 7 positions match TRBD1. The germline gives CDR1 SGHTA, CDR2 FQGNSA. This CDR3 comprises 16 residues. V gave up 4 bases and J gave up 0 bases; unmatched junction bases: 6. In DNA form, the CDR3 reads TGTGCCAGCAGCTCCCGACAGGGCGACTCTGGAAACACCATATATTTT. Translation gives CASSSRQGDSGNTIYF.

DNA for the CDR3: TGTGCCAGCAGCCCTATCCCCGGGAGCAATGAGCAGTTCTTC. Translating it yields CASSPIPGSNEQFF. The chain carries TRBV9 and TRBJ2-1, with a weak D call TRBD2 (6 bases). Trimming took off 4 bases at V and 6 bases at J, with 14 bases between the two ends. Germline V gene sequence: CDR1 SGDLS, CDR2 YYNGEE. The CDR3 has 14 amino acids.

Points on this clone: Other DNA sequences within the sample encode an identical CDR3. The chain carries TRBV6-5 and TRBJ2-7, with 8 bases aligning to TRBD1. Germline-derived CDR1 and CDR2 are MNHEY and SVGAGI. CDR3 length: 14 amino acids. V lost 5 bases to trimming and J lost 4 bases; unmatched junction nucleotides: 7. The CDR3 DNA is TGTGCCAGCAGTACCCGGGACAGGAGTTACGAGCAGTACTTC. Translation gives CASSTRDRSYEQYF.

The chain recombines TRBV19 with TRBJ2-2; no reliable D call. The germline gives CDR1 LNHDA, CDR2 SQIVND (reference sequence). V gave up 1 base and J gave up 3 bases, with 6 bases separating them. The CDR3 runs 14 residues. The CDR3 loop reads CASSIVTDTGELFF. The CDR3 DNA follows: TGTGCCAGTAGTATAGTCACGGACACCGGGGAGCTGTTTTTT. Full variable domain (remainder filled in from reference TRBV19 and TRBJ2-2): DGGITQSPKYLFRKEGQNVTLSCEQNLNHDAMYWYRQDPGQGLRLIYYSQIVNDFQKGDIAEGYSVSREKKESFPLTVTSAQKNPTAFYLCASSIVTDTGELFFGEGSRLTVL.

The V gene is TRBV5-1, the J gene TRBJ2-5; the match to TRBD1 covers 7 bases. This CDR3 has 15 amino acids. Germline V lookup: CDR1 SGHRS, CDR2 YFSETQ. V gave up 3 bases and J gave up 1 base; unmatched junction bases: 6. The CDR3 DNA reads TGCGCCAGCAGCTCTGGACAGGCAGTCCAAGAGACCCAGTACTTC. This codes for CASSSGQAVQETQYF. The whole variable domain, filled in from reference TRBV5-1 and TRBJ2-5, reads KAGVTQTPRYLIKTRGQQVTLSCSPISGHRSVSWYQQTPGQGLQFLFEYFSETQRNKGNFPGRFSGRQFSNSRSEMNVSTLELGDSALYLCASSSGQAVQETQYFGPGTRLLVL.

The chain couples TRBV12-3 or TRBV12-4 to TRBJ1-2; no clear D gene. Trimming shortened V by 1 base and J by 4 bases, and 4 bases separated the two germline ends. The CDR3 has 12 residues. CDR3 protein: CASSLDSYGYTF. CDR3 in DNA: TGTGCCAGCAGTTTAGACAGCTATGGCTACACCTTC.

The chain employs TRBV20-1 and TRBJ1-1, with unresolved D. The V end lost 3 bases, the J end lost 1 base, and 9 bases lay between the germline ends. Germline V gene sequence: CDR1 DFQATT, CDR2 SNEGSKA (reference sequence). The CDR3 contains 13 residues. The chain's CDR3 is CSASPGSNTEAFF. The CDR3 nucleotides read TGCAGTGCTAGTCCAGGTTCGAACACTGAAGCTTTCTTT.

This rearrangement joins TRBV11-1 to TRBJ2-7; 14 positions agree with TRBD2. Germline V gene data show CDR1 as SGHAT and CDR2 as FQDESV (reference sequence). With 5 bases clipped from V and 7 bases from J, the junction kept 7 bases outside the gene matches. The CDR3 spans 15 residues. The CDR3 protein is CASSRLAGGQWEQYF. DNA for the CDR3: TGTGCCAGCAGCAGACTAGCGGGGGGGCAGTGGGAGCAGTACTTC.

This clone was counted once. This chain links TRBV15 with TRBJ2-7, with D perhaps TRBD2 (5 bases). The germline V and J ends were trimmed by 0 bases and 3 bases, with 15 bases remaining between them. The CDR3 runs 16 residues. In germline, CDR1 is LNHNV, CDR2 YYDKDF (reference sequence). The CDR3 loop reads CATSRDLRGQNYEQYF. CDR3 nucleotides: TGTGCCACCAGCAGAGATTTAAGAGGGCAGAACTACGAGCAGTACTTC.

The gene calls are TRBV4-3 and TRBJ1-5; no reliable D call. CDR1 is LGHNA, CDR2 YSLEER, per germline. The V and J ends lost 1 base and 5 bases respectively, with 9 bases between them. The CDR3 sequence is 14 residues long. The CDR3 loop is CASSQATADQPQHF. CDR3 nucleotide sequence: TGCGCCAGCAGCCAAGCGACTGCTGATCAGCCCCAGCATTTT.

CDR3 in DNA: TGTGCCAGCACCGGGACAGGGGTCACCGGGGAGCTGTTTTTT. The encoded protein is CASTGTGVTGELFF. The chain recombines TRBV6-5 with TRBJ2-2; 10 bases agree with TRBD1. The CDR3 is 14 residues long. V shed 7 bases, J shed 4 bases, and the junction held 3 bases outside the gene matches. The germline gives CDR1 MNHEY, CDR2 SVGAGI.

The genes are TRBV19 and TRBJ2-7; 7 bases are shared with TRBD1. The CDR3 has 14 residues. CDR1 is LNHDA, CDR2 SQIVND, per germline (reference sequence). Trimming at V came to 6 bases and at J to 0 bases, leaving 5 bases not matched to a gene. CDR3 bases: TGTGCCAGTAGCCGACAGGGAACCTCCTACGAGCAGTACTTC. The encoded protein is CASSRQGTSYEQYF.

The chain employs TRBV7-8 and TRBJ1-3, with D hard to call. The CDR3 has 13 residues. The V gene's germline CDR1 is SGHVS and CDR2 FQNEAQ. V lost 5 bases to trimming and J lost 2 bases, with 7 bases between them. This CDR3 is CASSPIPGNTIYF. The CDR3 nucleotides read TGTGCCAGCAGCCCCATTCCTGGAAACACCATATATTTT.

This sequence joins TRBV9 and TRBJ2-1; no firm D call. The CDR3 loop spans 14 amino acids. Germline loops: CDR1 SGDLS, CDR2 YYNGEE. Trimming stripped 0 bases from V and 2 bases from J, with 6 bases between. In DNA form, the CDR3 reads TGTGCCAGCAGCGTAGGGGCAGCCTACAATGAGCAGTTCTTC. Translation gives CASSVGAAYNEQFF. The complete variable domain, with remaining parts taken from reference TRBV9 and TRBJ2-1, reads DSGVTQTPKHLITATGQRVTLRCSPRSGDLSVYWYQQSLDQGLQFLIQYYNGEERAKGNILERFSAQQFPDLHSELNLSSLELGDSALYFCASSVGAAYNEQFFGPGTRLTVL.

The chain employs TRBV10-3 and TRBJ1-4, with TRBD1 identical over 8 bases. The CDR3 is made up of 20 amino acids. Germline V lookup: CDR1 ENHRY, CDR2 SYGVKD. After removal of 2 bases from V and 0 bases from J, the junction contained 14 bases not matched to a gene. CDR3 sequence reads: CAISERGQGAGRTTNEKLFF. The CDR3 coding sequence is TGTGCCATCAGTGAGAGAGGGCAGGGGGCTGGACGTACAACTAATGAAAAACTGTTTTTT.

The chain has TRBV6-5 and TRBJ1-1, with D tentatively TRBD1 (6 bases). The CDR3 runs to 13 residues. Germline lookup yields CDR1 MNHEY and CDR2 SVGAGI. V dropped 5 bases and J dropped 13 bases, with 20 bases sitting between them. CDR3 nucleotide sequence: TGTGCCAGCAGTCGAAAGGGGGTTGGGTTTTTTTTCTTT. This translates into CASSRKGVGFFFF.